These 21 T cell receptor beta chains were sequenced from one sample in a study of OX40 agonist ivuxolimab in advanced cancers. The method was immunoSEQ multiplex PCR; TCRdb's version includes in-frame clones alone and lacks a portion of them. This table has 50,000 to 70,000 clones, about four fifths appearing once. The sequences come from CD4+ or CD8+ T cells sorted from blood, collected in a trial of the OX40 agonist ivuxolimab. The receptors shown here come from an adult with an advanced solid tumor such as melanoma, head and neck, liver or kidney cancer.

The rearrangement joins TRBV27 to TRBJ2-5, with TRBD2 matching over 8 bases. Trimming removed 4 bases from V and 5 bases from J; junction bases left unmatched: 9. This CDR3 spans 15 amino acids. CDR1 and CDR2 (germline): MNHEY, SMNVEV (reference sequence). CDR3 sequence: CASSSSGSGWETQYF. Here the CDR3 DNA reads TGTGCCAGCAGTTCGAGCGGGAGTGGCTGGGAGACCCAGTACTTC.

V usage is TRBV4-1 and J usage is TRBJ1-1, with D possibly TRBD1 on 5 matching bases. V gave up 11 bases and J gave up 2 bases, with 15 bases separating them. CDR1 MGHRA and CDR2 YSYEKL come from the germline V gene. The CDR3 covers 13 residues. CDR3 amino acids: CADWGSRNTEAFF. The CDR3 DNA is TGCGCCGATTGGGGGTCCCGTAACACTGAAGCTTTCTTT.

The chain has TRBV30 and TRBJ2-3, with a tentative D call TRBD2 (5 bases). The CDR3 is 13 residues long. Germline V lookup: CDR1 GTSNPN, CDR2 SVGIG (reference sequence). The V end was cut by 0 bases, the J end by 4 bases, with 8 bases between. The CDR3 DNA reads as TGTGCCTGGAGTGTACGGCGGGCAGATACGCAGTATTTT. This codes for CAWSVRRADTQYF.

The chain recombines TRBV2 with TRBJ2-4, with TRBD2 identical over 7 bases. CDR1 is SNHLY and CDR2 is FYNNEI in the germline V gene. The CDR3 has 14 residues. Trimming removed 10 bases from V and 8 bases from J; junction bases left unmatched: 14. As DNA, the CDR3 is TGTGCCATTACCCTCGGACTAGTTCGGGACATTCAGTACTTC. This translates into CAITLGLVRDIQYF.

CDR3 protein: CATVPPLAGGLQQYF. DNA for the CDR3: TGTGCCACAGTCCCCCCTCTAGCGGGCGGTTTACAGCAGTACTTC. The chain carries TRBV28 and TRBJ2-7; the match to TRBD2 covers 8 bases. The CDR3 totals 15 residues. J gave up 8 bases and V 10 bases, and 19 bases lay outside the gene matches. Germline-derived CDR1 and CDR2 are MDHEN and SYDVKM.

The chain joins TRBV5-4 to TRBJ2-1; no clear D gene. The CDR3 has 11 amino acids. From germline, CDR1 is SGHNT and CDR2 YYREEE (reference sequence). The ends were cut back, 4 bases at V and 12 bases at J, with 11 bases in the middle. The CDR3 protein is CASSREGRQFF. The CDR3 DNA sequence: TGTGCCAGCAGCCGAGAAGGTAGGCAGTTCTTC.

V gene TRBV7-2 combines with J gene TRBJ2-7, with 10 bases that match TRBD1. The CDR3 consists of 14 residues. V was clipped by 3 bases and J by 6 bases; unmatched bases: 5. Germline loops: CDR1 SGHTA, CDR2 FQGNSA. CDR3 region: CASSFSDRGAEQYF. CDR3 sequence (DNA): TGTGCCAGCAGCTTCTCGGACAGGGGGGCCGAGCAGTACTTC.

This clone appeared once. This chain connects TRBV10-3 to TRBJ2-3; no clear D gene. The CDR3 has 16 amino acids. Germline CDR1 ENHRY, CDR2 SYGVKD. Trimming stripped 3 bases from V and 0 bases from J, with 13 bases between. The CDR3 nucleotides are TGTGCCATCAGTGATAACGGATTACCTAGCACAGATACGCAGTATTTT. This codes for CAISDNGLPSTDTQYF.

The chain employs TRBV7-9 and TRBJ2-5; TRBD2 agrees at 15 bases. The V segment lost 1 base and the J segment 3 bases; nucleotides outside the gene matches: 3. Per germline, CDR1 SEHNR and CDR2 FQNEAQ (reference sequence). The CDR3 length is 17 residues. The CDR3 loop reads CASSLGTSGGAEETQYF. The CDR3 DNA follows: TGTGCCAGCAGCTTAGGGACTAGCGGGGGGGCTGAAGAGACCCAGTACTTC.

The count of this clone is one. The chain uses TRBV2 and TRBJ1-2; a possible D gene is TRBD1 (5 bases). Per germline, CDR1 SNHLY and CDR2 FYNNEI. CDR3 length equals 14 residues. V was clipped by 0 bases and J by 4 bases, with 9 bases between them. CDR3 nucleotides: TGTGCCAGCAGTGAAGCCAGGGATCTCTATGGCTACACCTTC. It codes for CASSEARDLYGYTF.

This sequence joins TRBV11-2 and TRBJ2-1; 7 nucleotides line up with TRBD2. The CDR3 runs to 16 residues. V lost 5 bases to trimming and J lost 0 bases; unmatched junction nucleotides: 7. Germline V gene lookup returns CDR1 SGHAT and CDR2 FQNNGV. CDR3: CASSPVGGSSYNEQFF. In nucleotides, the CDR3 is TGTGCCAGCAGCCCAGTGGGCGGGAGCTCCTACAATGAGCAGTTCTTC.

The gene calls are TRBV28 and TRBJ2-2; D unresolved. The CDR3 loop spans 12 amino acids. Germline V gene sequence: CDR1 MDHEN, CDR2 SYDVKM. Trimming removed 6 bases at V and 5 bases at J, with 7 bases between. The CDR3 loop is CASRMRTGELFF. The CDR3 bases are TGTGCCAGCAGAATGAGGACCGGGGAGCTGTTTTTT. The whole variable domain, filled in from reference TRBV28 and TRBJ2-2, reads DVKVTQSSRYLVKRTGEKVFLECVQDMDHENMFWYRQDPGLGLRLIYFSYDVKMKEKGDIPEGYSVSREKKERFSLILESASTNQTSMYLCASRMRTGELFFGEGSRLTVL.

This rearrangement joins TRBV6-1 to TRBJ2-1, with D possibly matching TRBD1 (5 bases). V was cut by 7 bases and J by 0 bases, with 10 bases left in between. Germline assignment: CDR1 MNHNS and CDR2 SASEGT. The CDR3 extends over 14 amino acids. The CDR3 region has the DNA TGTGCCAGCACGACAGAGAACTCCTACAATGAGCAGTTCTTC. The encoded protein is CASTTENSYNEQFF.

This clone was picked up one time. The V gene is TRBV19, the J gene TRBJ1-5, with D perhaps matching TRBD1 (5 bases). Germline CDR1 LNHDA, CDR2 SQIVND (reference sequence). The CDR3 is 15 residues long. The V end lost 4 bases, the J end lost 1 base, and 11 bases lay between the germline ends. The CDR3 loop is CASSTLTESNQPQHF. The CDR3 coding sequence is TGTGCCAGTAGTACTCTGACAGAGAGCAATCAGCCCCAGCATTTT.

The chain uses TRBV18 and TRBJ2-7; 10 nucleotides align to TRBD1. CDR1 is KGHSH and CDR2 is LQKENI in the germline V gene. The CDR3 length is 14 residues. Trimming removed 6 bases from V and 3 bases from J; junction bases left unmatched: 5. The CDR3: CASSERTGGYEQYF. CDR3 coding DNA: TGTGCCAGCTCCGAGAGGACAGGGGGCTACGAGCAGTACTTC.

J is TRBJ2-5 and V is TRBV19; TRBD1 aligns across 7 bases. The CDR3 extends over 13 amino acids. Germline CDR1 is LNHDA and CDR2 is SQIVND (reference sequence). V trimming: 6 bases; J trimming: 5 bases; junction bases outside the gene matches: 6. CDR3 coding DNA: TGTGCCAGTAGGGACAGGAGCTTGGAGACCCAGTACTTC. Its translation is CASRDRSLETQYF.

The chain carries TRBV6-5 and TRBJ1-5; no definite D call. V lost 6 bases and J 3 bases, leaving 12 bases between the germline ends. This CDR3 is built from 14 residues. Germline loops: CDR1 MNHEY, CDR2 SVGAGI. The CDR3 sequence is CASREERANQPQHF. CDR3 sequence (DNA): TGTGCCAGCAGGGAAGAGAGGGCCAATCAGCCCCAGCATTTT.

This clone was seen once. The chain joins TRBV27 to TRBJ2-2; 7 nucleotides align to TRBD2. With 2 bases clipped from V and 8 bases from J, the junction kept 5 bases outside the gene matches. CDR1 and CDR2 from the germline V gene are MNHEY and SMNVEV (reference sequence). The CDR3 totals 14 residues. The CDR3 DNA follows: TGTGCCAGCAGTTTAAAGGCGGGAGCGGGGGAGCTGTTTTTT. Translating gives CASSLKAGAGELFF.

J is TRBJ2-3 and V is TRBV6-1; D gene ambiguous. V lost 8 bases to trimming and J lost 0 bases, with 9 bases between them. This CDR3 spans 13 amino acids. Germline values: CDR1 MNHNS, CDR2 SASEGT. This CDR3 is CASFRESTDTQYF. The CDR3 DNA follows: TGTGCCAGCTTTCGAGAAAGCACAGATACGCAGTATTTT.

The rearrangement joins TRBV7-2 to TRBJ1-2; 7 bases agree with TRBD1. V lost 5 bases to trimming and J lost 4 bases; unmatched junction nucleotides: 10. Germline V CDR1 and CDR2: SGHTA, FQGNSA. The CDR3 runs 15 residues. The chain's CDR3 is CASSPSGTDFYGYTF. CDR3 nucleotide sequence: TGTGCCAGCAGCCCCTCCGGGACAGACTTCTATGGCTACACCTTC.

V gene TRBV28 combines with J gene TRBJ1-1; 10 bases fit TRBD1. Losses at the gene ends were 5 bases for V and 4 bases for J; bases not matched to a gene: 7. Germline lookup yields CDR1 MDHEN and CDR2 SYDVKM. The CDR3 is 15 amino acids. The DNA for the CDR3 is TGTGCCAGCAGTAGACAGGGGGCGCAGGGCACTGAAGCTTTCTTT. This gives the protein CASSRQGAQGTEAFF. Filled out from reference TRBV28 and TRBJ1-1, the complete variable domain reads DVKVTQSSRYLVKRTGEKVFLECVQDMDHENMFWYRQDPGLGLRLIYFSYDVKMKEKGDIPEGYSVSREKKERFSLILESASTNQTSMYLCASSRQGAQGTEAFFGQGTRLTVV.